Each of the 2 T cell receptor beta chains below was sequenced from the same sample in a study of blood T cell repertoires in COVID-19. Libraries were prepared by immunoSEQ multiplex PCR; TCRdb keeps only in-frame clonotypes and omits some of them. The sample includes 450,000 or so clones, approximately 90% of them seen just once. Sequencing was done on a sample of peripheral blood. The source of these receptors is a young man with COVID-19, enrolled during active disease.

V usage is TRBV24-1 and J usage is TRBJ2-6, with D possibly TRBD2 on 6 matching bases. The ends were cut back, 5 bases at V and 4 bases at J, with 14 bases in the middle. This CDR3 comprises 16 residues. Germline loops: CDR1 KGHDR, CDR2 SFDVKD. CDR3 loop: CATSVTRGRGANVLTF. CDR3 in DNA: TGTGCCACCAGTGTGACTCGGGGGAGGGGGGCCAACGTCCTGACTTTC.

The chain has TRBV10-3 and TRBJ1-1; D not certain. The V end lost 0 bases, the J end lost 7 bases, and 9 bases lay between the germline ends. Germline CDR1 reads ENHRY; CDR2 reads SYGVKD. The CDR3 totals 13 residues. Written as DNA, the CDR3 is TGTGCCATCAGTGAGTCGTGGTCGAGTGAAGCTTTCTTT. Translation gives CAISESWSSEAFF.